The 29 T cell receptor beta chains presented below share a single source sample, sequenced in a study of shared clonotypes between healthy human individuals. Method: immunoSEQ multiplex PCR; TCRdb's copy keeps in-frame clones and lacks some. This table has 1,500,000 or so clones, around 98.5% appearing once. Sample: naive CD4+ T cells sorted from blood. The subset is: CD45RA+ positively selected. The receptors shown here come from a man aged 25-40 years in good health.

Here the CDR3 reads CASSHNWAGTGELFF. The CDR3 nucleotides read TGCGCCAGCAGCCACAATTGGGCGGGCACCGGGGAGCTGTTTTTT. The chain employs TRBV4-1 and TRBJ2-2; possibly TRBD2 for D (5 bases). The germline gives CDR1 MGHRA, CDR2 YSYEKL. Trimming took 3 bases from V and 4 from J, leaving 12 bases between them. The CDR3 is 15 amino acids.

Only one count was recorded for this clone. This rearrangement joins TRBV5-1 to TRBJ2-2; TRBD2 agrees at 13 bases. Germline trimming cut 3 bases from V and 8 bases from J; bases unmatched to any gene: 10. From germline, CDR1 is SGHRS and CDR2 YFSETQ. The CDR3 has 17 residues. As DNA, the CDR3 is TGCGCCAGCAGCTCCCAATTAGGACTAGCGGGAGCTGGGGAGCTGTTTTTT. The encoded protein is CASSSQLGLAGAGELFF.

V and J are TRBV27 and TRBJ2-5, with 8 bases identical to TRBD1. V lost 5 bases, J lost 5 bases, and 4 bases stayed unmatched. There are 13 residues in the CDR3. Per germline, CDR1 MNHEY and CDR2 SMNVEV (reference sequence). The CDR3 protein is CASSDRGSETQYF. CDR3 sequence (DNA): TGTGCCAGCAGTGACAGGGGTAGCGAGACCCAGTACTTC.

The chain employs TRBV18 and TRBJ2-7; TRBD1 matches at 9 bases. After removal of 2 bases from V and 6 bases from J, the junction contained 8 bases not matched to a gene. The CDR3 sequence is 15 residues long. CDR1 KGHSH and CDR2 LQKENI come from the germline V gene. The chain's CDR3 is CASSPGTGKLGEQYF. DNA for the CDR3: TGTGCCAGCTCACCAGGGACAGGGAAGTTGGGCGAGCAGTACTTC.

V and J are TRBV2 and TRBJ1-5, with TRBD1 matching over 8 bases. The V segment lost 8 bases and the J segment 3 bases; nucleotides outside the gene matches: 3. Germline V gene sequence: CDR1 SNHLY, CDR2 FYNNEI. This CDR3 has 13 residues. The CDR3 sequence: CASGQGTNQPQHF. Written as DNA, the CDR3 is TGTGCCAGCGGACAGGGCACCAATCAGCCCCAGCATTTT.

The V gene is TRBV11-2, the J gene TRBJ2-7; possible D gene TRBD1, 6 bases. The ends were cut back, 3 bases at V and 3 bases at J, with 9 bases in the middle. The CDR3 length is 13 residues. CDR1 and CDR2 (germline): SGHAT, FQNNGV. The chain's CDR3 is CASSLGALYEQYF. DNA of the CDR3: TGTGCCAGCAGCTTGGGGGCGCTCTACGAGCAGTACTTC.

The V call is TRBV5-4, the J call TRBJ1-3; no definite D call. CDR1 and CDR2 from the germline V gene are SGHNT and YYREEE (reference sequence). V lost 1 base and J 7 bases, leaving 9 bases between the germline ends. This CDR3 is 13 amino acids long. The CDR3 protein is CASSLISTNTIYF. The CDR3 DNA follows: TGTGCCAGCAGCTTGATCTCGACGAACACCATATATTTT.

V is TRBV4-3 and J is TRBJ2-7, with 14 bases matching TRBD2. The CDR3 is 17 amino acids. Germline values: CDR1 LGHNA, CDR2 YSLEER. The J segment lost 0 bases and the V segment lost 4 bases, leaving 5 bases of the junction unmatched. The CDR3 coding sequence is TGCGCCAGCAGCCGGGTAGGGACTAGCGGGAGCTCCTACGAGCAGTACTTC. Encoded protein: CASSRVGTSGSSYEQYF.

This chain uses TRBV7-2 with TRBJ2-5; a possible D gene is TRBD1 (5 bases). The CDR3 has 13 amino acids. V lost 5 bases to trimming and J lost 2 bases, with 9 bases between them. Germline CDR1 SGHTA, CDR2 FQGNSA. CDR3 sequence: CASSQTVQETQYF. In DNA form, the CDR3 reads TGTGCCAGCAGCCAGACAGTACAAGAGACCCAGTACTTC.

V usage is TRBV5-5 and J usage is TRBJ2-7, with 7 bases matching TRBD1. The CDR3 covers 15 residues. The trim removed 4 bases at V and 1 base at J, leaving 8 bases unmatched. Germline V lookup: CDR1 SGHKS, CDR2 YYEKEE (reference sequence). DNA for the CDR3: TGTGCCAGCAGCGTGTGGACAGGCCCGTCCTACGAGCAGTACTTC. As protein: CASSVWTGPSYEQYF.

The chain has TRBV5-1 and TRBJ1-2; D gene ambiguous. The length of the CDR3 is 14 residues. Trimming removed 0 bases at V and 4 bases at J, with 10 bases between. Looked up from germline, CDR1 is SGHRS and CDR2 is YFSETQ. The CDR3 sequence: CASSLDSLSYGYTF. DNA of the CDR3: TGCGCCAGCAGCTTGGATAGTCTGTCCTATGGCTACACCTTC.

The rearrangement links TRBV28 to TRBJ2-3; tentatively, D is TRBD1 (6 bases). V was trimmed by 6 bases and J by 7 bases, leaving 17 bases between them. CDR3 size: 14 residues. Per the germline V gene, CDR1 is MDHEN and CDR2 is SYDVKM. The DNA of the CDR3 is TGTGCCAGCAGGACAATGACCGACAGGAATACGCAGTATTTT. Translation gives CASRTMTDRNTQYF.

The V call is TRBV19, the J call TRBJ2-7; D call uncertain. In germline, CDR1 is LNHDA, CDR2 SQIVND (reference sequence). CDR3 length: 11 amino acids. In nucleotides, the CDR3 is TGTGCTTCAGGTGAGGTCTACGAGCAGTACTTC. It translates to CASGEVYEQYF.

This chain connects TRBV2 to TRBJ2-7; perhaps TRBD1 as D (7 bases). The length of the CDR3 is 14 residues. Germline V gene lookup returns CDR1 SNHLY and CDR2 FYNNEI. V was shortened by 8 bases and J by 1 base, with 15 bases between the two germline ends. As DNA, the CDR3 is TGTGCCAGCTGCGGGACAGAAGCTTCCTACGAGCAGTACTTC. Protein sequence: CASCGTEASYEQYF.

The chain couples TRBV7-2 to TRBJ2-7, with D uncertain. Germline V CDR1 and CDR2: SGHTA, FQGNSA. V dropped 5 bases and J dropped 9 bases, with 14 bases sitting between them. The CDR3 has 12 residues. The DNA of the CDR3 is TGTGCCAGCAGCCTTGGGCAGGTTAGGCAGTACTTC. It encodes CASSLGQVRQYF.

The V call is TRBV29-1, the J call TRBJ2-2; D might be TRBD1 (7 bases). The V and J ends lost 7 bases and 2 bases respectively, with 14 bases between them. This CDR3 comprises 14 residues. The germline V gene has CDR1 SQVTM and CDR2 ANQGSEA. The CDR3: CSACGTDNTGELFF. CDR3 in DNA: TGCAGCGCGTGCGGGACAGATAACACCGGGGAGCTGTTTTTT.

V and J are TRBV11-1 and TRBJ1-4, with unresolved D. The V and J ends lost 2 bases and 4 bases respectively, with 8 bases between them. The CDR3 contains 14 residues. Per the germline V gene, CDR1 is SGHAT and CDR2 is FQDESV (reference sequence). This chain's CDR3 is CASSLRVDNEKLFF. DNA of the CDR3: TGTGCCAGCAGCTTAAGGGTGGATAATGAAAAACTGTTTTTT.

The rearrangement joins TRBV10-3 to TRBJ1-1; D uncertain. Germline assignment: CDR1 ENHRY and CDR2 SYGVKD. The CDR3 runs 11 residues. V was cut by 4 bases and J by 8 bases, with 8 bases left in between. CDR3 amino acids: CAISATDEAFF. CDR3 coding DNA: TGTGCCATCAGTGCTACAGACGAAGCTTTCTTT.

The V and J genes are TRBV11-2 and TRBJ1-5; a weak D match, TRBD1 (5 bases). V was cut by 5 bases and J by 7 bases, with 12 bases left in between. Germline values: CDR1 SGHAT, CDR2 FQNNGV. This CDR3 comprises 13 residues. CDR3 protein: CASSVQGGQPQHF. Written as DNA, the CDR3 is TGTGCCAGCAGCGTGCAGGGTGGACAGCCCCAGCATTTT. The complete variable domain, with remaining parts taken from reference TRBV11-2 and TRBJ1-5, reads EAGVAQSPRYKIIEKRQSVAFWCNPISGHATLYWYQQILGQGPKLLIQFQNNGVVDDSQLPKDRFSAERLKGVDSTLKIQPAKLEDSAVYLCASSVQGGQPQHFGDGTRLSIL.

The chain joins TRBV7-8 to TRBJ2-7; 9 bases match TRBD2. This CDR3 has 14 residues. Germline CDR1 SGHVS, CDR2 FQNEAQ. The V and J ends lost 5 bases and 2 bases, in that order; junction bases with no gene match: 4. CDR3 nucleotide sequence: TGTGCCAGCAGCCAGACTAGCGGTACCTACGAGCAGTACTTC. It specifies CASSQTSGTYEQYF.

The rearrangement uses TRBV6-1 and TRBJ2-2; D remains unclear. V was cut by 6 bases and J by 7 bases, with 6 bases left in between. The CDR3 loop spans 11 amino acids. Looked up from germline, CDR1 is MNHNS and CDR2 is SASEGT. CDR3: CASREVGELFF. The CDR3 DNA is TGTGCCAGCAGAGAGGTCGGGGAGCTGTTTTTT.

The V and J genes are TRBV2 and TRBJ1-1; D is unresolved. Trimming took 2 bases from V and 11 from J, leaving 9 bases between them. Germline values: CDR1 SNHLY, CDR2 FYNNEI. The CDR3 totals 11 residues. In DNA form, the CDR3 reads TGTGCCAGCAGTGAATGGGAGATGGCTTTCTTT. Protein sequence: CASSEWEMAFF.

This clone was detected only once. CDR3 DNA: TGTGCCAGCCGGCGACAGGGGGCTGAAGAGCAGTACTTC. Its protein is CASRRQGAEEQYF. The chain links TRBV11-2 to TRBJ2-7; 10 positions match TRBD1. CDR3 length equals 13 residues. The trim removed 8 bases at V and 7 bases at J, leaving 8 bases unmatched. Per germline, CDR1 SGHAT and CDR2 FQNNGV.

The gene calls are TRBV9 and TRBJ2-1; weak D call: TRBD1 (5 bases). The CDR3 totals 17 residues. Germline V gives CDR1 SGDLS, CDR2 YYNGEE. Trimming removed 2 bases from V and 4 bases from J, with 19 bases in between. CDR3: CASSVFHRTHSYNEQFF. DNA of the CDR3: TGTGCCAGCAGCGTTTTCCACAGGACACACTCGTACAATGAGCAGTTCTTC.

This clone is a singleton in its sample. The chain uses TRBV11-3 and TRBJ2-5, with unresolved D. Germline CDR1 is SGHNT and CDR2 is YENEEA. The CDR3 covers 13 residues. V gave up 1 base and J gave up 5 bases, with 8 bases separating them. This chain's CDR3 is CASSLGLGETQYF. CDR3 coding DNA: TGTGCCAGCAGCTTAGGGCTAGGGGAGACCCAGTACTTC.

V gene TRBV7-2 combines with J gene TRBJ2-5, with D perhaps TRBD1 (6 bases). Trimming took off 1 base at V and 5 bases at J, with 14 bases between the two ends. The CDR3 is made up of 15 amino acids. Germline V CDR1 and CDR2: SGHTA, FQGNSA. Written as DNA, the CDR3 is TGTGCCAGCAGCTTAGTAAAACAGGGTGTGGAGACCCAGTACTTC. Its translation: CASSLVKQGVETQYF.

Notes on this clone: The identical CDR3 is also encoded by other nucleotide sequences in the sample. The CDR3 DNA is TGTGCCAGCAGCTTGTCAGCAACTAATGAAAAACTGTTTTTT. Protein: CASSLSATNEKLFF. V usage is TRBV5-6 and J usage is TRBJ1-4; D remains ambiguous. CDR1 and CDR2 (germline): SGHDT, YYEEEE. V lost 1 base, J lost 0 bases, and 4 bases lay in between. This CDR3 region has 14 residues.

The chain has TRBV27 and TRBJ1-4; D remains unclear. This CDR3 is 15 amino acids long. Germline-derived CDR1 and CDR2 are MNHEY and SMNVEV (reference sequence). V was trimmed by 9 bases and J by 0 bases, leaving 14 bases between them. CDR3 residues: CASKRGSATNEKLFF. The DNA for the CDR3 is TGTGCCAGTAAACGTGGGTCCGCAACTAATGAAAAACTGTTTTTT.

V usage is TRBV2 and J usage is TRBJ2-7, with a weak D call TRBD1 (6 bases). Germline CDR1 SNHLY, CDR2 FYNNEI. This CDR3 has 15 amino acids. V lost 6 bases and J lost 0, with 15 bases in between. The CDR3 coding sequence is TGTGCCAGCAGGGCGACAGGACGACCCTCCTACGAGCAGTACTTC. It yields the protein CASRATGRPSYEQYF.